What follows is one T cell receptor (beta chain) and its context. Original methodology: Using reference gene primer amplification, nucleated cell counts were estimated. Here immunoSEQ multiplex PCR was the method, and the copy in TCRdb shows in-frame clones only, minus some. D and trimming come from the DNA, and the V and J calls and clone size come from that table. This table has under 100,000 clones, around 83% appearing once. Germline loops: CDR1 SGHNT, CDR2 YYREEE (reference sequence). The length of the CDR3 is 15 residues. V lost 4 bases and J lost 1; bases outside the gene matches: 8. This entry comes from a study of blood T cell repertoires in COVID-19. The wider study: Whether acute or convalescent, the COVID-19 samples came from the United States, Italy and Spain. T cells, B-cell-depleted T cells, or PBMCs provided the cDNA or gDNA that served as material.

This TCR was recovered from a woman aged 55 to 70 with acute or convalescent COVID-19. Sequencing was carried out using peripheral blood. The chain links TRBV5-4 to TRBJ2-7, with TRBD1 identical over 7 bases. The CDR3 nucleotides are TGTGCCAGCAGCCCAGAGACAGGGAGATCCTACGAGCAGTACTTC. Protein: CASSPETGRSYEQYF. Together with reference TRBV5-4 and TRBJ2-7, the CDR3 gives the full variable domain: ETGVTQSPTHLIKTRGQQVTLRCSSQSGHNTVSWYQQALGQGPQFIFQYYREEENGRGNFPPRFSGLQFPNYSSELNVNALELDDSALYLCASSPETGRSYEQYFGPGTRLTVT.